The 22 T cell receptor beta chains reported below all come from one sample, sequenced in a study of blood T cell repertoires in COVID-19 (dated by TCRdb to about 2020). The receptor library was made with the immunoSEQ multiplex PCR assay. As stored in TCRdb, this immuneACCESS dataset retains in-frame rearrangements with V and J assigned. A fraction of the clones does not appear; measured against another copy, unresolved V genes explain less than half of the discrepancy, and the remainder lacks a known reason. In all, the sample holds 100,000 to 150,000 clones, and 86% of those were seen once. About 4.5% of the sample is held by the ten biggest clonotypes. The sample was peripheral blood. The source of these receptors is a man between 35 and 55 years old with acute or convalescent COVID-19.

This rearrangement joins TRBV5-1 to TRBJ1-6; the match to TRBD1 covers 11 bases. Unmatched junction bases numbered 6, after V lost 4 bases and J lost 9 bases. This CDR3 comprises 15 residues. Germline CDR1 is SGHRS and CDR2 is YFSETQ. The CDR3 DNA reads as TGCGCCAGCAGCATAGGACAGGGGGCTGGTTCACCCCTCCACTTT. Protein product: CASSIGQGAGSPLHF.

The rearrangement uses TRBV5-1 and TRBJ2-2, with a possible D match to TRBD2 (5 bases). Looked up from germline, CDR1 is SGHRS and CDR2 is YFSETQ. The CDR3 consists of 14 residues. Trimming removed 9 bases at V and 3 bases at J, with 15 bases between. CDR3 sequence reads: CATNRGLDTGELFF. CDR3 sequence (DNA): TGCGCCACAAACCGGGGTCTGGACACCGGGGAGCTGTTTTTT.

The rearrangement joins TRBV7-8 to TRBJ2-1, with 9 bases identical to TRBD2. This CDR3 is built from 16 residues. Germline V gene lookup returns CDR1 SGHVS and CDR2 FQNEAQ. Trimming took 5 bases from V and 0 from J; bases not matched to a gene: 5. Here the CDR3 reads CASSLSGGSSYNEQFF. The DNA for the CDR3 is TGTGCCAGCAGCCTTAGCGGGGGAAGCTCCTACAATGAGCAGTTCTTC.

The CDR3 DNA follows: TGTGCCAGCACGGACAGGGGGTTATATGGCTACACCTTC. Translated: CASTDRGLYGYTF. This chain joins TRBV12-3 or TRBV12-4 and TRBJ1-2; 10 nucleotides align to TRBD1. The CDR3 consists of 13 residues. Losses at the gene ends were 7 bases for V and 5 bases for J; bases not matched to a gene: 4.

The rearrangement uses TRBV6-2 or TRBV6-3 and TRBJ2-4; 9 bases are a match to TRBD2. V lost 2 bases and J lost 6; bases outside the gene matches: 8. Germline V gives CDR1 MNHEY, CDR2 SVGEGT. This CDR3 contains 16 residues. CDR3 nucleotides: TGTGCCAGCAGTTACGCGGGACTAGCCCTGGGAAACATTCAGTACTTC. This gives the protein CASSYAGLALGNIQYF.

The rearrangement joins TRBV5-1 to TRBJ2-2; possibly TRBD2 for D (6 bases). The CDR3 has 17 amino acids. V shed 2 bases and J shed 6 bases, with 20 bases lying between them. The germline V gene has CDR1 SGHRS and CDR2 YFSETQ. The CDR3: CASSFFITGVGAGELFF. As DNA, the CDR3 is TGCGCCAGCAGCTTTTTTATTACGGGAGTAGGGGCCGGGGAGCTGTTTTTT. Filled out from reference TRBV5-1 and TRBJ2-2, the complete variable domain reads KAGVTQTPRYLIKTRGQQVTLSCSPISGHRSVSWYQQTPGQGLQFLFEYFSETQRNKGNFPGRFSGRQFSNSRSEMNVSTLELGDSALYLCASSFFITGVGAGELFFGEGSRLTVL.

This chain joins TRBV15 and TRBJ1-1, with D hard to call. CDR1 and CDR2 (germline): LNHNV, YYDKDF (reference sequence). This CDR3 region has 16 residues. V shed 1 base and J shed 0 bases, with 12 bases lying between them. The CDR3 loop reads CATSRVSVGVNTEAFF. For the CDR3, the DNA is TGTGCCACCAGCAGAGTTTCGGTGGGCGTGAACACTGAAGCTTTCTTT.

J is TRBJ1-4 and V is TRBV4-1; D is unresolved. There are 15 residues in the CDR3. V lost 4 bases, J lost 5 bases, and 14 bases lay in between. Germline values: CDR1 MGHRA, CDR2 YSYEKL. The CDR3 region is CASSPYATYNEKLFF. The CDR3 region has the DNA TGCGCCAGCAGCCCATATGCGACTTACAATGAAAAACTGTTTTTT.

The chain recombines TRBV19 with TRBJ2-1; tentative D call: TRBD2 (5 bases). The CDR3 is 13 amino acids. The germline V gene has CDR1 LNHDA and CDR2 SQIVND (reference sequence). Trimming took 5 bases from V and 7 from J, leaving 12 bases between them. The CDR3 nucleotides are TGTGCCAGTAGTTACGGGGTAAGAAATGAGCAGTTCTTC. Translation gives CASSYGVRNEQFF.

The V gene is TRBV2, the J gene TRBJ1-3, with TRBD1 as a possible D gene (6 bases). Germline values: CDR1 SNHLY, CDR2 FYNNEI. This CDR3 comprises 15 residues. V dropped 7 bases and J dropped 5 bases, with 18 bases sitting between them. The CDR3 DNA is TGTGCCAGCATTTCATTCCGGGACAATAGAAACACCATATATTTT. Its protein product is CASISFRDNRNTIYF.

This clone was detected a few times. V and J are TRBV3-1 (or the pseudogene TRBV3-2) and TRBJ2-1, with no clear D. CDR3 size: 15 residues. Between the trimmed V and J ends, which lost 2 bases and 0 bases, there was a span of 8 bases. Germline assignment: CDR1 LGHDT and CDR2 YNNKEL (reference sequence). CDR3: CASSQNLRSYNEQFF. In DNA, the CDR3 is TGTGCCAGCAGCCAAAACCTACGCTCCTACAATGAGCAGTTCTTC.

V is TRBV11-2 and J is TRBJ1-6; 8 bases are shared with TRBD1. V gave up 5 bases and J gave up 6 bases; unmatched junction bases: 6. In germline, CDR1 is SGHAT, CDR2 FQNNGV. There are 15 residues in the CDR3. The CDR3 nucleotides are TGTGCCAGCAGCACCGGGACAGGAGCTAATTCACCCCTCCACTTT. Its protein is CASSTGTGANSPLHF.

The chain couples TRBV7-6 to TRBJ2-3; 7 positions match TRBD1. The germline V gene encodes CDR1 SGHVS and CDR2 FNYEAQ. CDR3 length equals 16 residues. J gave up 4 bases and V 5 bases, and 12 bases lay outside the gene matches. The chain's CDR3 is CASSLRTGVGPDTQYF. For the CDR3, the DNA is TGTGCCAGCAGCCTGCGAACAGGGGTGGGCCCAGATACGCAGTATTTT.

In DNA, the CDR3 is TGTGCCATCAGTGAGCCGGGACAGTCTAATTCACCCCTCCACTTT. Amino acid sequence: CAISEPGQSNSPLHF. J is TRBJ1-6 and V is TRBV10-3, with 7 bases that match TRBD1. CDR1 and CDR2 (germline): ENHRY, SYGVKD. V dropped 2 bases and J dropped 6; count of bases not matched to a gene: 4. This CDR3 region has 15 residues.

This clone was recorded once. The gene calls are TRBV15 and TRBJ2-7; 8 bases match TRBD1. The trim removed 5 bases at V and 5 bases at J, leaving 11 bases unmatched. The CDR3 contains 15 residues. Germline assignment: CDR1 LNHNV and CDR2 YYDKDF (reference sequence). The CDR3 coding sequence is TGTGCCACCAGCGGGTCGCGACAGGGGATAAACGAGCAGTACTTC. It specifies CATSGSRQGINEQYF. Supplemented by reference TRBV15 and TRBJ2-7, the full variable domain reads DAMVIQNPRYQVTQFGKPVTLSCSQTLNHNVMYWYQQKSSQAPKLLFHYYDKDFNNEADTPDNFQSRRPNTSFCFLDIRSPGLGDTAMYLCATSGSRQGINEQYFGPGTRLTVT.

The V call is TRBV5-5, the J call TRBJ1-4; maybe TRBD1 (6 bases). Per the germline V gene, CDR1 is SGHKS and CDR2 is YYEKEE (reference sequence). With 4 bases removed from V and 6 bases from J, the gap between germline ends came to 16 bases. CDR3 length equals 15 residues. The DNA for the CDR3 is TGTGCCAGCAGCCCCGGGGACACTTCGCATGAAAAACTGTTTTTT. Translation gives CASSPGDTSHEKLFF.

The rearrangement links TRBV3-1 (or the pseudogene TRBV3-2) to TRBJ1-3; D remains unclear. The V gene's germline CDR1 is LGHDT and CDR2 YNNKEL (reference sequence). Deletions cut 4 bases from V and 1 base from J, with 14 bases between. The CDR3 is 16 residues long. The CDR3 region is CASSPIFRGSGNTIYF. The CDR3 DNA reads TGTGCCAGCAGCCCCATATTCCGGGGTTCTGGAAACACCATATATTTT.

The CDR3 reads CASSSTLPRDSNSNQPQHF. The CDR3 nucleotides read TGTGCCAGCAGCTCCACACTGCCCCGGGACAGCAATAGCAATCAGCCCCAGCATTTT. V gene TRBV5-6 combines with J gene TRBJ1-5, with TRBD1 matching over 7 bases. The J segment lost 0 bases and the V segment lost 3 bases, leaving 15 bases of the junction unmatched. Germline V gene sequence: CDR1 SGHDT, CDR2 YYEEEE. The CDR3 is made up of 19 amino acids.

The count of this clone is one. The V gene is TRBV27, the J gene TRBJ1-3; D not resolved. V dropped 0 bases and J dropped 0 bases, with 15 bases sitting between them. The CDR3 contains 18 residues. Germline V gene data show CDR1 as MNHEY and CDR2 as SMNVEV (reference sequence). CDR3 DNA sequence: TGTGCCAGCAGTTTATCCTTCCAGGCCGTCCTCTCTGGAAACACCATATATTTT. Translation gives CASSLSFQAVLSGNTIYF.

CDR3 DNA: TGTGCCAGCAGCTTGACACTGAGCAATGAAAAACTGTTTTTT. Its translation: CASSLTLSNEKLFF. J is TRBJ1-4 and V is TRBV7-2; the D is unclear. CDR1 and CDR2 (germline): SGHTA, FQGNSA. The CDR3 totals 14 residues. V was trimmed by 3 bases and J by 5 bases, leaving 10 bases between them. Drawing the rest from reference TRBV7-2 and TRBJ1-4, the complete variable domain is GAGVSQSPSNKVTEKGKDVELRCDPISGHTALYWYRQSLGQGLEFLIYFQGNSAPDKSGLPSDRFSAERTGGSVSTLTIQRTQQEDSAVYLCASSLTLSNEKLFFGSGTQLSVL.

Note on this clone: A read error may account for a junction end that differs from germline. This chain joins TRBV7-7 and TRBJ2-5; 9 positions match TRBD2. Germline CDR1 and CDR2: SSHAT and FNYEAQ (reference sequence). The length of the CDR3 is 17 residues. Here the CDR3 DNA reads TGTGCTAGCAGCTTAGGGGGTTTAGCGGGGGTCCGGGAGACCCAGTACTTC. Protein product: CASSLGGLAGVRETQYF. Looking up the rest from reference TRBV7-7 and TRBJ2-5 gives the full variable domain: GAGVSQSPRYKVTKRGQDVTLRCDPISSHATLYWYQQALGQGPEFLTYFNYEAQPDKSGLPSDRFSAERPEGSISTLTIQRTEQRDSAMYRCASSLGGLAGVRETQYFGPGTRLLVL.

This chain joins TRBV5-4 and TRBJ1-1; 7 bases align to TRBD1. The CDR3 covers 14 residues. Germline V gene lookup returns CDR1 SGHNT and CDR2 YYREEE (reference sequence). The V gene end was trimmed by 4 bases and the J gene end by 3 bases; junction bases not matched to a gene: 6. The CDR3 DNA reads as TGTGCCAGCAGCCTGAGAGGGGGCTACACTGAAGCTTTCTTT. This gives the protein CASSLRGGYTEAFF.